The 3 T cell receptor beta chains listed next were all sequenced from one sample in a study of blood T cell repertoires in COVID-19. The method was immunoSEQ multiplex PCR; TCRdb's version includes in-frame clones alone and lacks a portion of them. This table has over 150,000 clones, roughly 92% appearing once. Sequenced sample: peripheral blood. The receptors stem from a man aged 30-40 years with COVID-19, enrolled during active disease.

The chain uses TRBV6-2 or TRBV6-3 and TRBJ2-2; D unclear. V was pared by 0 bases and J by 7 bases, with 9 bases between. Germline CDR1 reads MNHEY; CDR2 reads SVGEGT. The CDR3 runs to 14 residues. The CDR3 is CASSYSITVGELFF. CDR3 nucleotide sequence: TGTGCCAGCAGTTACTCGATCACGGTCGGGGAGCTGTTTTTT.

The V call is TRBV5-6, the J call TRBJ2-3, with 8 bases fitting TRBD1. This CDR3 is 15 amino acids long. CDR1 is SGHDT, CDR2 YYEEEE, per germline. With 4 bases clipped from V and 5 bases from J, the junction kept 9 bases outside the gene matches. CDR3 amino acids: CASSKGQGGVDTQYF. The CDR3 coding sequence is TGTGCCAGCAGCAAAGGACAGGGCGGGGTAGATACGCAGTATTTT.

V usage is TRBV5-1 and J usage is TRBJ2-5, with 7 positions matching TRBD1. Germline lookup yields CDR1 SGHRS and CDR2 YFSETQ. J gave up 1 base and V 3 bases, and 6 bases lay outside the gene matches. This CDR3 comprises 15 residues. DNA for the CDR3: TGCGCCAGCAGCTGGTCGGGACAGCCCCAAGAGACCCAGTACTTC. Protein sequence: CASSWSGQPQETQYF.